This TCR beta chain was obtained from a study of T-cell reconstitution after alpha-beta-depleted transplantation in children. TCRbeta library preparation incorporated unique molecular identifiers. TCRdb re-analysed the PCR reads in MiXCR, keeping a single row per CDR3 protein. The data show about 580,000 distinct CDR3 sequences, around 23% seen once. This clonotype was detected once. Its antigen is not known. Study outcomes and limitations: It was newly produced T cells that mostly accounted for T-cell counts and diversity one year after transplant.

With V trimmed by 0 bases and J by 5 bases, 7 bases remained unmatched. Looked up from germline, CDR1 is SGHTA and CDR2 is FQGTGA. This CDR3 region has 16 residues. The source material was PBMCs, mostly from graft donor cells, sampled 360 days after TCRalphabeta/CD19-depleted stem cell transplant. This chain joins TRBV7-3 and TRBJ2-3; 8 nucleotides line up with TRBD2. This receptor was obtained from a boy under three years old who had a stem cell transplant for acute myeloid leukemia, so the T cells may come from the graft donor. The CDR3 nucleotides read TGTGCCAGCAGCTTAACGTTGGCGGGGGGCCAAGATACGCAGTATTTT. Translating gives CASSLTLAGGQDTQYF.